Listed below are T cell receptor beta chains from one sample, sequenced in a study of blood T cell repertoires in COVID-19. Sequencing used immunoSEQ multiplex PCR; TCRdb keeps in-frame clones, though not all of them. The sample has over 70,000 clones; roughly 87% are singletons. What was sequenced was peripheral blood. The receptors were sampled from a man aged 18 to 29 with COVID-19, enrolled during active disease. Both conserved end residues are part of each CDR3. The D gene is left open where the match is weak. Expanded clones get a size class; other rows say once, few or many, or leave the size out.

D gene	V gene	J gene	clone size	CDR3 DNA	CDR3 protein
NA	TRBV9	TRBJ2-1	once	TGTGCCAGCAGCGTAGTCAGCGGCAATGAGCAGTTCTTC	CASSVVSGNEQFF
TRBD1	TRBV29-1	TRBJ1-3	NA	TGCAGCGTTGCCCTTCGGACAGGGGCTGGAAACACCATATATTTT	CSVALRTGAGNTIYF
TRBD1	TRBV7-8	TRBJ1-5	NA	TGTGCCAGCAGCTCCCGGACAGGGTTAAATCAGCCCCAGCATTTT	CASSSRTGLNQPQHF
NA	TRBV28	TRBJ2-3	NA	TGTGCCAGCAGTCCGGAGGGATGGGCAGATACGCAGTATTTT	CASSPEGWADTQYF
NA	TRBV6-2/TRBV6-3	TRBJ2-1	NA	TGTGCCAGCAGTTCCCTAGACTCCTACAATGAGCAGTTCTTC	CASSSLDSYNEQFF
NA	TRBV6-2/TRBV6-3	TRBJ2-1	once	TGTGCCAGCAGTCGGGTAGGTGAGCAGTTCTTC	CASSRVGEQFF
TRBD2	TRBV3-1/TRBV3-2	TRBJ2-7	NA	TGTGCCAGCAGCCTAGCGGGAGGGCCCAGTCGGCAGTACTTC	CASSLAGGPSRQYF
NA	TRBV21-1	TRBJ2-4	NA	TGTGCCCGGCAGGGACAGGGGGCCAAAAACATTCAGTACTTC	CARQGQGAKNIQYF
NA	TRBV20-1	TRBJ2-7	NA	TGCAGTGCCCTAGAGGGCGAGCAGTACTTC	CSALEGEQYF
TRBD1	TRBV24-1	TRBJ1-5	NA	TGTGCCACCAGTGATTCGGATGGCGACAGGGAGAGACAGCCCCAGCATTTT	CATSDSDGDRERQPQHF
TRBD1	TRBV5-1	TRBJ2-4	NA	TGCGCCAGCAGCCAGGGGGCTAGCCAAAACATTCAGTACTTC	CASSQGASQNIQYF
TRBD2	TRBV9	TRBJ2-5	NA	TGTGCCAGCAGTTACGGACTAGCGGGCAACCCCAGGGAGACCCAGTACTTC	CASSYGLAGNPRETQYF
NA	TRBV29-1	TRBJ2-1	NA	TGCAGCGTTGGGAAGCGCCCTCCTGGGTTCGATGAGCAGTTCTTC	CSVGKRPPGFDEQFF
NA	TRBV6-4	TRBJ2-1	NA	TGTGCCAGCAGTGATCGTGAGCAGTTCTTC	CASSDREQFF
TRBD1	TRBV29-1	TRBJ2-7	NA	TGCAGCGTTGGCACCGGACAGGGGGCGAACGAGCAGTACTTC	CSVGTGQGANEQYF
TRBD2	TRBV3-1/TRBV3-2	TRBJ2-1	NA	TGTGCCAGCAGCCCCGGGACTAGATACAATGAGCAGTTCTTC	CASSPGTRYNEQFF
TRBD2	TRBV27	TRBJ2-7	NA	TGTGCCAGCAGCCGTTGGTCTAGCGGGAGTAAGACCTACGAGCAGTACTTC	CASSRWSSGSKTYEQYF
TRBD1	TRBV5-6	TRBJ2-4	NA	TGTGCCAGCGGAAGACCTGGACAGGAAGGATCCAAAAACATTCAGTACTTC	CASGRPGQEGSKNIQYF
TRBD1	TRBV7-2	TRBJ1-2	once	TGTGCCAGCAGCTTAGGTGGGACAGGGGAATATGGCTACACCTTC	CASSLGGTGEYGYTF
NA	TRBV3-1/TRBV3-2	TRBJ1-5	once	TGTGCCAGCAGCCAAGACGGGAATCAGCCCCAGCATTTT	CASSQDGNQPQHF
NA	TRBV9	TRBJ2-7	once	TGTGCCAGCAGCCAAGCGGTTCAAGGCTACGAGCAGTACTTC	CASSQAVQGYEQYF
TRBD2	TRBV4-1	TRBJ2-1	NA	TGCGCCAGCAGCCAGACTAGCGGGAGGTTTGAGCAGTTCTTC	CASSQTSGRFEQFF
NA	TRBV5-1	TRBJ2-7	NA	TGCGCCAGCAGCTTGGTAGGAGGGGGCGTTTTGTACGAGCAGTACTTC	CASSLVGGGVLYEQYF
NA	TRBV6-1	TRBJ2-1	NA	TGTGCCAGCAGTGGACGGGAGAGCTCCTACAATGAGCAGTTCTTC	CASSGRESSYNEQFF
TRBD1	TRBV3-1/TRBV3-2	TRBJ1-2	few	TGTGCCAGCAGCCAAGCTAGTGGACAGGGAGGCTATGGCTACACCTTC	CASSQASGQGGYGYTF
TRBD1	TRBV28	TRBJ1-5	NA	TGTGCCAGCAGCCAAGGACAGGTGAATCAGCCCCAGCATTTT	CASSQGQVNQPQHF
NA	TRBV28	TRBJ2-7	NA	TGTGCCAGCAGCCCCGCTGGACAGAACTCCTACGAGCAGTACTTC	CASSPAGQNSYEQYF
NA	TRBV4-3	TRBJ1-1	NA	TGCGCCAGCAGCCATATAGAACAGGGTTTCGCTGAAGCTTTCTTT	CASSHIEQGFAEAFF
NA	TRBV21-1	TRBJ1-1	NA	TGTGCCAGCAGCAAAGATGGGGGCCCCGACACTGAAGCTTTCTTT	CASSKDGGPDTEAFF
TRBD2	TRBV6-5	TRBJ2-7	NA	TGTGCCGGAGGGTATAGCGGGACTTACGAGCAGTACTTC	CAGGYSGTYEQYF
NA	TRBV27	TRBJ1-1	NA	TGTGCCAGCAGTGTCGACCCCTCGGGGTGGACTGAAGCTTTCTTT	CASSVDPSGWTEAFF
TRBD1	TRBV10-3	TRBJ2-7	once	TGTGCCAACCGGGACAGCGGTTCCTACGAGCAGTACTTC	CANRDSGSYEQYF
TRBD2	TRBV27	TRBJ2-2	NA	TGTGCCAGCAGTTTTATTGGGGGAGGGGCCGGGGAGCTGTTTTTT	CASSFIGGGAGELFF
NA	TRBV18	TRBJ1-2	NA	TGTGCCAGCTCCGGGGGGCCCGTTGGCAAGGGCTACACCTTC	CASSGGPVGKGYTF
TRBD1	TRBV5-8	TRBJ1-5	NA	TGTGCCAGCAGCCCCGGGACAGTAATTTTCGTGGAGCCCCAGCATTTT	CASSPGTVIFVEPQHF
NA	TRBV28	TRBJ2-1	NA	TGTGCCAGCACGCGGCGGCCCCTGGTCTACAATGAGCAGTTCTTC	CASTRRPLVYNEQFF
NA	TRBV6-5	TRBJ2-1	NA	TGTGCCAGCAGTTACCCCTCAGCGCCGATCTACAATGAGCAGTTCTTC	CASSYPSAPIYNEQFF
NA	TRBV7-8	TRBJ2-4	NA	TGTGCCAGCAGCTTAGCTTACGGGTCACGGGCCAAAAACATTCAGTACTTC	CASSLAYGSRAKNIQYF
NA	TRBV11-2	TRBJ1-1	NA	TGTGCCAGCAGCTTAGTCCGGGGGGCAGCTTTCTTT	CASSLVRGAAFF
NA	TRBV6-5	TRBJ2-7	NA	TGTGCCAGCAGTTACGGGCCCGGCAGGGGCTACGAGCAGTACTTC	CASSYGPGRGYEQYF
NA	TRBV9	TRBJ2-2	NA	TGTGCCAGCGGATACAGGGCCAGCACCGGGGAGCTGTTTTTT	CASGYRASTGELFF
NA	TRBV5-4	TRBJ2-7	NA	TGTGCCAGCAGCTTGACGGGAGCTTATAACGAGCAGTACTTC	CASSLTGAYNEQYF
TRBD1	TRBV27	TRBJ1-1	NA	TGTGCCAGCAGTTTAGCTTTGGGACAGGGGGCCACTGAAGCTTTCTTT	CASSLALGQGATEAFF